Listed here are 2 T cell receptor beta chains from one sample, sequenced in a study of CD4 T cells in relation to SARS-CoV-2 and coronaviruses. Libraries were prepared by immunoSEQ multiplex PCR; TCRdb keeps only in-frame clonotypes and omits some of them. The table lists 30,000 to 45,000 clones, more than 75% of them singletons, with about a tenth in the top ten. Sequenced sample: memory CD4+ T cells from PBMCs. Receptor source: an adult with COVID-19.

The V gene is TRBV29-1, the J gene TRBJ2-5; D tentatively reads TRBD1 or TRBD2 (5 bases each). V lost 4 bases, J lost 4 bases, and 22 bases lay in between. CDR1 and CDR2 (germline): SQVTM, ANQGSEA. This CDR3 spans 16 amino acids. The CDR3 sequence is CSVVGAQGGFSETQYF. The CDR3, as DNA: TGCAGCGTTGTCGGGGCCCAGGGTGGGTTCTCAGAGACCCAGTACTTC.

The chain recombines TRBV5-1 with TRBJ1-1; maybe TRBD1 (5 bases). The V and J ends lost 0 bases and 3 bases respectively, with 12 bases between them. CDR3 length equals 15 residues. The germline V gene has CDR1 SGHRS and CDR2 YFSETQ. In DNA, the CDR3 is TGCGCCAGCAGCTTGGCCATGAGGGGATACACTGAAGCTTTCTTT. Its protein product is CASSLAMRGYTEAFF.